A selection of T cell receptor beta chains follows, all from one sample in a study of cytomegalovirus exposure and HLA in healthy donors. Assay used: immunoSEQ multiplex PCR; TCRdb lists only in-frame clones, some missing. The table has 150,000 to 160,000 clones, about 80% seen once. The sequencing input was PBMCs. These receptors came from a man aged 25 to 40 in good health and CMV-seropositive. Each CDR3 is given with its conserved first and last residue. Each record gives: D gene, J gene, V gene, clone size, CDR3 protein, CDR3 DNA. A D gene is named only where the DNA matches it firmly. Only part of the rows carry a size: once, few, many, or a class if the clone is expanded.

>TRBD1|TRBJ1-6|TRBV7-8|NA
CASSLYRGLDSPLHF
TGTGCCAGCAGCTTATACAGGGGGCTAGATTCACCCCTCCACTTT
>TRBD2|TRBJ2-7|TRBV7-2|once
CASSPRGLAASYEQYF
TGTGCCAGCAGCCCCAGGGGACTAGCGGCCTCCTACGAGCAGTACTTC
>TRBD1|TRBJ2-1|TRBV27|NA
CASRLGGSSYNEQFF
TGTGCCAGCAGATTAGGGGGCTCCTCCTACAATGAGCAGTTCTTC
>NA|TRBJ1-3|TRBV9|NA
CASSVDAGVGNTIYF
TGTGCCAGCAGCGTAGACGCGGGCGTTGGAAACACCATATATTTT
>TRBD2|TRBJ2-3|TRBV6-1|NA
CASSERLAGGPDTQYF
TGTGCCAGCAGTGAAAGGCTAGCGGGGGGACCAGATACGCAGTATTTT
>NA|TRBJ2-5|TRBV9|NA
CASSVKEGETQYF
TGTGCCAGCAGCGTAAAGGAGGGAGAGACCCAGTACTTC
>NA|TRBJ2-7|TRBV30|NA
CAWSVRWGGEQYF
TGTGCCTGGAGTGTTCGTTGGGGCGGCGAGCAGTACTTC
>NA|TRBJ2-5|TRBV7-9|NA
CASRGGQETQYF
TGTGCCAGCAGGGGGGGACAAGAGACCCAGTACTTC
>NA|TRBJ2-3|TRBV25-1|NA
CASSDWGRTSTDTQYF
TGTGCCAGCAGTGATTGGGGAAGGACTAGCACAGATACGCAGTATTTT
>TRBD2|TRBJ2-3|TRBV9|NA
CASSVGAGGYADTQYF
TGTGCCAGCAGCGTAGGAGCGGGAGGGTACGCAGATACGCAGTATTTT
>TRBD1|TRBJ2-1|TRBV5-4|NA
CASRPAVGDRGFSYNEQFF
TGTGCCAGCAGACCAGCGGTGGGAGACAGGGGTTTTTCCTACAATGAGCAGTTCTTC
>TRBD2|TRBJ2-5|TRBV6-1|NA
CASSDFRAGGGETQYF
TGTGCCAGCAGTGATTTTCGCGCGGGAGGGGGAGAGACCCAGTACTTC
>NA|TRBJ1-2|TRBV20-1|once
CSVQRGRAF
TGCAGTGTACAACGTGGCCGGGCCTTC
>NA|TRBJ2-2|TRBV7-2|NA
CASSLARFSTQNTGELFF
TGTGCCAGCAGCTTAGCGCGCTTCTCTACGCAAAACACCGGGGAGCTGTTTTTT
>NA|TRBJ2-1|TRBV7-2|NA
CASSLALGPQFF
TGTGCCAGCAGCTTAGCCCTAGGCCCGCAGTTCTTC
>TRBD2|TRBJ2-4|TRBV7-9|NA
CASRGGSSNIQYF
TGTGCCAGCAGGGGCGGGAGCTCTAACATTCAGTACTTC
>TRBD2|TRBJ2-5|TRBV6-6|NA
CASSLRTSGEQETQYF
TGTGCCAGCAGTCTCCGGACTAGCGGGGAACAAGAGACCCAGTACTTC
>NA|TRBJ2-3|TRBV5-1|NA
CASRGEASTDTQYF
TGCGCCAGCAGAGGGGAGGCTAGCACAGATACGCAGTATTTT